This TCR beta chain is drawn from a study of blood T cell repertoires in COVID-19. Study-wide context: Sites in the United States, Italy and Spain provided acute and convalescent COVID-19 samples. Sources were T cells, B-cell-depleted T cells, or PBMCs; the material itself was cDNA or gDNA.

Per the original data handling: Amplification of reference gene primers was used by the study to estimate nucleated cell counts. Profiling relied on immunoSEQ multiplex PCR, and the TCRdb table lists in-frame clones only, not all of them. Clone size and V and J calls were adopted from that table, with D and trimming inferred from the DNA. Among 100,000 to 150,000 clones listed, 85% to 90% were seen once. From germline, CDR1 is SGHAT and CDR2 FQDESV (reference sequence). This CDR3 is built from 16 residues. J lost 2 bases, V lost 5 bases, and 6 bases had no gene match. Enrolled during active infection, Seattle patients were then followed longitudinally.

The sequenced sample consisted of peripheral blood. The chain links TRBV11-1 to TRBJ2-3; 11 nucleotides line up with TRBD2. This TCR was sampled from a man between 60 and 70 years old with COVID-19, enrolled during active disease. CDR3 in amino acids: CASSILAGGLTDTQYF. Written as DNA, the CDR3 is TGTGCCAGCAGCATCCTAGCGGGGGGACTCACAGATACGCAGTATTTT.